This TCR beta chain was profiled in a study of identical twins (dated by TCRdb to the mid-2010s). Regarding the complete study: The study deep-sequenced TCR alpha and beta repertoires from monozygotic twins, unrelated adults of various ages and cord blood to test whether fetal clonotypes persist. To rule out contamination, the twin experiments were replicated at different times with different library preparation protocols. Overall results and qualifications from the work: The excess sharing between twins in beta out-of-frame sequences was weaker because fewer shared sequences reduced the signal-to-noise ratio. Zero-insertion analyses could be partly confounded by invariant T cells such as MAIT and iNKT, though diverse VJ usage argued against such confounding for most clonotypes. Fewer insertions were carried by abundant cord blood beta clonotypes, a similar but weaker trend appeared in young adult naive repertoires, and no such trend appeared in memory repertoires. Conclusions relied on cross-sectional statistical analysis, since the same donors could not be followed over many years. Recombination models systematically underestimated out-of-frame TCR alpha sharing in monozygotic twins but agreed with sharing between unrelated individuals. Compared with coincidental sharing between unrelated individuals, an excess of low generation-probability sequences was observed among out-of-frame TCR alpha sequences shared between twins.

The CDR3 has 15 amino acids, counting the end cysteine and phenylalanine. Here the CDR3 DNA is all that survives: 45 bases in frame from base 1. Trimming at the junction amounts to 3 bases on V and 2 bases on J, and the germline ends lie 11 bases apart. Per the germline V gene, KGHSH is the CDR1 and LQKENI is the CDR2. All donors were healthy Caucasians. The twin cohort consisted of three pairs of female monozygotic twins, all aged roughly 18 to 29 years. Peripheral blood mononuclear cells were used as the source from which RNA for TCR libraries was isolated. Libraries were built with 5' RACE. Data came from an Illumina HiSeq 2000. A universal primer binding site was introduced by template switching, and a unique molecular identifier was present in the final cDNA, enabling accurate counting of TCR cDNA molecules. First-strand cDNA for TCR alpha and beta chains was synthesized from specific primers in the conserved constant-segment region. To control for contamination, each cDNA library was double barcoded with a SMART-Mk sample barcode plus Illumina barcodes. TruSeq adapter sequences and Illumina sample barcodes were added in two successive PCR steps. TCR alpha and beta cDNA libraries were sequenced on the Illumina HiSeq platform with custom primers. In the original analysis: Unique molecular identifiers were extracted from raw reads with MiGEC, and CDR3 positions were determined with MiXCR. Recombination models were inferred per individual with the repgenHMM and IGoR tools using an EM algorithm. The tcR package in R was used for shared clonotype analysis, with sharing normalized by the product of cloneset sizes. To study raw recombination without the effects of thymic and clonal selection, out-of-frame nonproductive sequences were analyzed. Clones were called with MiXCR by TCRdb after fastp trimmed the public reads at Q25, and only in-frame beta chains were retained. One record per CDR3 amino acid sequence lists the most common genes and DNA. These V and J calls derive from TCRdb rather than the authors' analysis. A total of some 900,000 distinct CDR3 sequences appear in this sample, 9% to 15% of them only once. Of the sample, roughly 1.6% falls within the top ten clones.

This clonotype has more than one count but fewer than ten. Its antigen has not been determined. The input lacks base qualities; no much larger clone sits a single base away. These data also formed part of another study, on yellow fever vaccine responses in identical twins. Reported in the second study: The T cell response to vaccination in identical twins was reported by the authors to appear partly convergent and partly personalized. The study precisely tracked vaccine-responding T cell clones in identical twins.

This TCR derives from a woman between 18 and 29 years old in good health. The sequencing sample was made of PBMCs. The rearranged segments are TRBV18 and TRBJ2-1; 5 matching bases give a weak D call of TRBD1. The DNA sequence reads TGTGCCAGCTCACCGTCTCAGGGAACCTACAATGAGCAGTTCTTC. The resulting protein is CASSPSQGTYNEQFF.